This record concerns one T cell receptor beta chain sequence. Its antigen remains unknown. The sample's time point: pretreatment peripheral blood. Patients had urothelial carcinoma that was locally advanced or metastatic. The data stem from a study of PD-L1 blockade in urothelial cancer. The wider study: After treatment start, blood was analyzed at 3 weeks (second dose) and at 6 weeks. T cells numbered a median of about 140,000 in the blood samples. Whole-study findings and limits: Durable-benefit cases showed more tumor-associated blood clone expansion at 3 weeks.

V shed 1 base and J 3 bases; nucleotides not matched to a gene: 16. CDR1 SGHKS and CDR2 YYEKEE come from the germline V gene (reference sequence). CDR3 length: 19 amino acids. The repertoire was sequenced with immunoSEQ multiplex PCR; TCRdb's copy has only in-frame clones and lacks some. Among 90,000 or so clones listed, 89% were seen once. The sequence was obtained from a woman aged 80 or older with urothelial cancer. The source was PBMCs, collected around atezolizumab (anti-PD-L1) treatment. The chain carries TRBV5-5 and TRBJ1-5; TRBD1 agrees at 7 bases. The CDR3 sequence is CASSLRGGGWTVNNQPQHF. The CDR3 DNA reads TGTGCCAGCAGCTTGAGAGGGGGCGGATGGACAGTGAACAATCAGCCCCAGCATTTT.